The present TCR beta chain was sequenced within a study of early T cells in non-severe SARS-CoV-2 infection. One entry per CDR3 protein results from TCRdb running MiXCR on the 5' RACE reads. The sample has about 85,000 distinct CDR3 sequences, 14% seen once. The sequence derives from an adult who was a healthcare worker with PCR-confirmed SARS-CoV-2 infection or an uninfected control (not recorded which). The sequencing sample was made of whole blood.

The CDR3 is CSARRSGRMDEQFF. For the CDR3, the DNA is TGCAGTGCTAGACGTAGCGGGAGGATGGATGAGCAGTTCTTC. This chain links TRBV20-1 with TRBJ2-1; TRBD2 agrees at 10 bases. From germline, CDR1 is DFQATT and CDR2 SNEGSKA (reference sequence). The CDR3 sequence is 14 residues long. Trimming at V came to 2 bases and at J to 8 bases, leaving 6 bases not matched to a gene.